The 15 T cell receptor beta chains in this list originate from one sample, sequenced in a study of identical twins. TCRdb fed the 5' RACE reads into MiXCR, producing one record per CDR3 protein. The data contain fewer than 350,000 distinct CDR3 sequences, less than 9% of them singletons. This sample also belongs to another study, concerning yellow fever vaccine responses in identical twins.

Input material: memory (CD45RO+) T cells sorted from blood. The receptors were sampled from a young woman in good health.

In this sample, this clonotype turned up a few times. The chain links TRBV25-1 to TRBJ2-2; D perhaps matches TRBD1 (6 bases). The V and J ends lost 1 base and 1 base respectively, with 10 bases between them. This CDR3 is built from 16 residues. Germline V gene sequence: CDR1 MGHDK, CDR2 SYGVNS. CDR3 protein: CASSEFGRGNTGELFF. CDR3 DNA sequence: TGTGCCAGCAGTGAATTCGGCAGGGGGAACACCGGGGAGCTGTTTTTT.

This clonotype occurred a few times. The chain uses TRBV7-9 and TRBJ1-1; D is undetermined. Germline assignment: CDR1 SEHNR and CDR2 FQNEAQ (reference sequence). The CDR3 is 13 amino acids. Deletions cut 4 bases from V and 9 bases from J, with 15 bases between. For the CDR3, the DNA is TGTGCCAGCAGCTCCCCGGGCGGGCCCAAAGCTTTCTTT. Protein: CASSSPGGPKAFF.

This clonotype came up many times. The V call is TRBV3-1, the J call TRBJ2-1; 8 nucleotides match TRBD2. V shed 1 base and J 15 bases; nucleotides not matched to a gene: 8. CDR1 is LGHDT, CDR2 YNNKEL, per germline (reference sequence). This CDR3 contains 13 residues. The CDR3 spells CASSQGETSAMFF. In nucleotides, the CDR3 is TGTGCCAGCAGCCAAGGCGAGACTAGCGCGATGTTCTTC.

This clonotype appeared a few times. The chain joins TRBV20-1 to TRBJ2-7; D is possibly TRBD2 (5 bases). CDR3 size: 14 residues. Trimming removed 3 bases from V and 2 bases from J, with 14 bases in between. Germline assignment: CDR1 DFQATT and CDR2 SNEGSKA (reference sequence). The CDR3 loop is CSASGGSSPYEQYV. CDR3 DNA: TGCAGTGCTAGTGGAGGTTCCTCACCCTACGAGCAGTACGTC.

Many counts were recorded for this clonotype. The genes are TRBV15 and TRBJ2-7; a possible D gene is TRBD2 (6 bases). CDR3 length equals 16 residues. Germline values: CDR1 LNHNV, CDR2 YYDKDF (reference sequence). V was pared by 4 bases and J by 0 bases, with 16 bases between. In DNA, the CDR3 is TGTGCCACCAGCAAGCGAGCGGGTACCCTCTCCTACGAGCAGTACTTC. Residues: CATSKRAGTLSYEQYF.

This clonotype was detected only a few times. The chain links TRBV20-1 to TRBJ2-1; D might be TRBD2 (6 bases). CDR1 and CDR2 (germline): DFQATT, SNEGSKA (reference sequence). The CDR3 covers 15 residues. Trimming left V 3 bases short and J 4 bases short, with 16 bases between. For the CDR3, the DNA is TGCAGTGCTAGGGATACTAGCTTGGGTTACAATGAGCAGTTCTTC. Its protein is CSARDTSLGYNEQFF.

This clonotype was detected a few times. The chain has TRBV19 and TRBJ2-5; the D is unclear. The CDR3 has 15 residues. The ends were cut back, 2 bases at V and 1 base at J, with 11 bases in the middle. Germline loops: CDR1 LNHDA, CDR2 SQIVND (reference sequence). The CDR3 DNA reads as TGTGCCAGTAGTATAAGGTTCGGCTCCCAAGAGACCCAGTACTTC. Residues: CASSIRFGSQETQYF.

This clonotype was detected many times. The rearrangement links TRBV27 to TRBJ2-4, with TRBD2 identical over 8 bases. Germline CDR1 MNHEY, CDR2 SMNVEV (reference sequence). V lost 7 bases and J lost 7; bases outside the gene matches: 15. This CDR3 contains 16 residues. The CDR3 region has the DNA TGTGCCAGCACTCCGGGGACTAGTGGCCACGGGAACATTCAGTACTTC. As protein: CASTPGTSGHGNIQYF.

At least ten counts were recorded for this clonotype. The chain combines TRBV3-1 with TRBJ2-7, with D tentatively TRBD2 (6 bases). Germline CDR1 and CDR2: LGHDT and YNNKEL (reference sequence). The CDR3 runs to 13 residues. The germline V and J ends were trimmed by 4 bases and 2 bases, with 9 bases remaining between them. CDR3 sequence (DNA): TGTGCCAGCAGCCTCGGGGGAACCTACGAGCAGTACTTC. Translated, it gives CASSLGGTYEQYF.

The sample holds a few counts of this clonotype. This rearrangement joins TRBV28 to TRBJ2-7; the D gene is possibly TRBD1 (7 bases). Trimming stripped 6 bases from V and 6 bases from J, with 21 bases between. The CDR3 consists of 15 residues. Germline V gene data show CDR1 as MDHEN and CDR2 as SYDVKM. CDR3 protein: CASRPGGIESVEQYF. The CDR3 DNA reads TGTGCCAGCAGACCAGGGGGGATAGAGTCGGTCGAGCAGTACTTC.

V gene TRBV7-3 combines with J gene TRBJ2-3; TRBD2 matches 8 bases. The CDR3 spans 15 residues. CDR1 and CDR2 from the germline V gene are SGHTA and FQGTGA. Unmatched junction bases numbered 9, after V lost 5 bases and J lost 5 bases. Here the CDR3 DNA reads TGTGCCAGCAGCCCCACGGGACTAGTTAGAGATACGCAGTATTTT. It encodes CASSPTGLVRDTQYF.

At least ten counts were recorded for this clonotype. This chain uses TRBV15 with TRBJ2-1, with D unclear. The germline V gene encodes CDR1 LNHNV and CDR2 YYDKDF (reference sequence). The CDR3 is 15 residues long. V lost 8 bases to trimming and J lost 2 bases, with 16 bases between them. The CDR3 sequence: CATALGRNPYNEQFF. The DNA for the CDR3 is TGTGCCACCGCCCTCGGGCGTAACCCCTACAATGAGCAGTTCTTC.

The CDR3 region is CSARVRGTDTQYF. DNA for the CDR3: TGCAGTGCTAGAGTCAGAGGGACAGATACGCAGTATTTT. The gene calls are TRBV20-1 and TRBJ2-3, with TRBD2 as a possible D gene (5 bases). V was pared by 1 base and J by 3 bases, with 8 bases between. CDR1 is DFQATT, CDR2 SNEGSKA, per germline (reference sequence). The CDR3 loop spans 13 amino acids.

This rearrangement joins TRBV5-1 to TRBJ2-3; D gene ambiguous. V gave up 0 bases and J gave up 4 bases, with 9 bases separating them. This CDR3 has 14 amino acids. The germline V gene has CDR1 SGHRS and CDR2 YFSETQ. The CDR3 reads CASSLARMADTQYF. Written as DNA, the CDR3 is TGCGCCAGCAGCTTGGCCAGAATGGCAGATACGCAGTATTTT. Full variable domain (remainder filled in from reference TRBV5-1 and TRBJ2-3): KAGVTQTPRYLIKTRGQQVTLSCSPISGHRSVSWYQQTPGQGLQFLFEYFSETQRNKGNFPGRFSGRQFSNSRSEMNVSTLELGDSALYLCASSLARMADTQYFGPGTRLTVL.

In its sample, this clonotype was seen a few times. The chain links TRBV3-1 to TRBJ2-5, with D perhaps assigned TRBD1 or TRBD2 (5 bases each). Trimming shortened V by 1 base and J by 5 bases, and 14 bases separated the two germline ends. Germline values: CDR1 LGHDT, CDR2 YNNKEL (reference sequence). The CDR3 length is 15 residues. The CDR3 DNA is TGTGCCAGCAGCCAAGCGGGGCCGACCTCGGAGACCCAGTACTTC. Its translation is CASSQAGPTSETQYF.